This T cell receptor beta chain came from a study of blood T cell repertoires in COVID-19. Study-level information: Samples taken during acute and convalescent COVID-19 were collected in the United States, Italy and Spain.

Assay: immunoSEQ multiplex PCR; the TCRdb copy retains only in-frame clones and omits some. The sample records around 250,000 clones, roughly 85% being singletons. Trimming cost V 6 bases and J 6 bases, with 14 bases left between them. This CDR3 is built from 13 residues. The V gene's germline CDR1 is MNHEY and CDR2 SVGAGI. This sequence joins TRBV6-5 and TRBJ1-2; weak D call: TRBD1 (6 bases). What was sequenced was PBMCs or T cells enriched from blood (not recorded which). The receptor comes from a woman aged 45-60 years with acute COVID-19. The CDR3 loop reads CASSPRGGHGYTF. Here the CDR3 DNA reads TGTGCCAGCAGCCCCCGCGGGGGGCATGGCTACACCTTC.